Sequencing of this T cell receptor (beta chain) was carried out in a study of post-analysis software for immune sequencing data. TCR beta cDNA libraries included unique molecular identifiers. T cells numbering roughly 0.95 to 10 million yielded a few hundred thousand cDNA molecules. TCRdb used MiXCR to reprocess the PCR reads, holding one entry per CDR3 protein. Among roughly 570,000 distinct CDR3 sequences listed, less than 40% were seen once. A note on this clonotype: Its antigen remains unknown.

Study results and caveats: The five TRBV segments detected at higher frequency in patients than in controls included TRBV5-6, TRBV5-1 and TRBV20-1. Batch-matched samples strongly co-clustered by F measure.

Trimming removed 10 bases from V and 2 bases from J, with 8 bases in between. CDR3 length equals 11 residues. Germline V gives CDR1 MNHNS, CDR2 SASEGT. The V and J genes are TRBV6-1 and TRBJ2-5; D possibly corresponds to TRBD2 (6 bases). Sequencing was carried out using blood. The clonotype originates from a girl aged 2 to 17 with multiple sclerosis. CDR3: CANRGQETQYF. In nucleotides, the CDR3 is TGTGCCAACCGGGGGCAAGAGACCCAGTACTTC.